The TCR beta chain described here comes from a study of T cells in Graves' hyperthyroidism and ophthalmopathy. General study points: Blood also held most thyroid clonotypes expanded beyond 0.001.

The germline V gene encodes CDR1 DFQATT and CDR2 SNEGSKA (reference sequence). This CDR3 region has 16 residues. V trimming: 5 bases; J trimming: 7 bases; junction bases outside the gene matches: 14. As to this clonotype: Its target is not known.

Amplified TCR beta CDR3 regions came from RNA transcripts. TCR CDR3 underwent first-round RT-PCR with the HTBI primer set. MiXCR, run by TCRdb on the multiplex PCR reads, gives a single entry per CDR3 protein. The profile covers about 400,000 distinct CDR3 sequences, with 15% appearing a single time and about 33% taken by the ten largest. The sequenced sample was blood. This sequence originates from a woman aged 25 to 39 with Graves' hyperthyroidism. This chain links TRBV20-1 with TRBJ2-7; 13 bases are a match to TRBD2. CDR3 coding DNA: TGCAGTGCTCCTGGGGGGACTAGCGGGACCTCTCGGGAGCAGTACTTC. It yields the protein CSAPGGTSGTSREQYF.